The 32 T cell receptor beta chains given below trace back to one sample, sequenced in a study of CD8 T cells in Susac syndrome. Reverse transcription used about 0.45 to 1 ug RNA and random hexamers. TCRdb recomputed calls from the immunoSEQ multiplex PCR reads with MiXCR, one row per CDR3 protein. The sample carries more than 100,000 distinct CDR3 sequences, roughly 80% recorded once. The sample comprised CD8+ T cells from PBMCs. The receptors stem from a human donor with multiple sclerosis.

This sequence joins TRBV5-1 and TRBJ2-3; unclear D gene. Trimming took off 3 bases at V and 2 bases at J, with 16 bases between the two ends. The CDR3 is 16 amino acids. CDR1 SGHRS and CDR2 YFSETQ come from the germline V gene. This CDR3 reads CASSSTQMADTDTQYF. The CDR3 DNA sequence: TGCGCCAGCAGCTCCACCCAGATGGCAGACACAGATACGCAGTATTTT.

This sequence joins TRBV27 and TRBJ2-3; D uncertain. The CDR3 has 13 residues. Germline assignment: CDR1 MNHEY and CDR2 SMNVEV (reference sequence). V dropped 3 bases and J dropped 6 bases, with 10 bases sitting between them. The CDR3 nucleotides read TGTGCCAGCAGTTTCGGTCCAGGCGATACGCAGTATTTT. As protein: CASSFGPGDTQYF.

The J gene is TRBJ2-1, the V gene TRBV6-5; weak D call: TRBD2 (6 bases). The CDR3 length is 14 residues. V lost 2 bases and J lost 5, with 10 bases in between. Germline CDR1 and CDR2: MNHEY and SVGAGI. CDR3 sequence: CASSYGGEDNEQFF. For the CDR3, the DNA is TGTGCCAGCAGTTACGGCGGGGAAGACAATGAGCAGTTCTTC.

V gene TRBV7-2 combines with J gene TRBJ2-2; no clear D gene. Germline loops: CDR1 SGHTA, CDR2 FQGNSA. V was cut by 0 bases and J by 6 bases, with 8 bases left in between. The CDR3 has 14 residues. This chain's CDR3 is CASSLAQFPGELFF. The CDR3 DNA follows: TGTGCCAGCAGCTTAGCACAGTTTCCCGGGGAGCTGTTTTTT. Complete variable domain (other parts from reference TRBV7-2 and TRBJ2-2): GAGVSQSPSNKVTEKGKDVELRCDPISGHTALYWYRQSLGQGLEFLIYFQGNSAPDKSGLPSDRFSAERTGGSVSTLTIQRTQQEDSAVYLCASSLAQFPGELFFGEGSRLTVL.

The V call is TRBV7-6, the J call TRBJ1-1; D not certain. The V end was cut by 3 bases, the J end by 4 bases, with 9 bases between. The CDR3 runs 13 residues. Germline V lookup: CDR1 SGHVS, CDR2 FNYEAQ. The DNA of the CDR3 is TGTGCCAGCAGCTTGCGAGGGCTCACTGAAGCTTTCTTT. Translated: CASSLRGLTEAFF.

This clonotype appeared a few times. The CDR3 region has the DNA TGCGCCAGCAGTTATTCGGGTACTAGCACAGATACGCAGTATTTT. Translated: CASSYSGTSTDTQYF. The chain has TRBV4-3 and TRBJ2-3; D unresolved. The V and J ends lost 6 bases and 0 bases respectively, with 13 bases between them. This CDR3 has 15 residues. CDR1 and CDR2 (germline): LGHNA, YSLEER.

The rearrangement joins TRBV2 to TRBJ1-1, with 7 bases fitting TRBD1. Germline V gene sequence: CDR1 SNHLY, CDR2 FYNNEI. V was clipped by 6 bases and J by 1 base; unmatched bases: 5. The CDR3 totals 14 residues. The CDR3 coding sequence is TGTGCCAGCAGCCGTCCAGGGGGGAACACTGAAGCTTTCTTT. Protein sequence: CASSRPGGNTEAFF.

The CDR3: CSVGGQGVNTGELFF. The CDR3 bases are TGCAGCGTGGGCGGACAGGGGGTGAACACCGGGGAGCTGTTTTTT. This chain connects TRBV29-1 to TRBJ2-2, with TRBD1 identical over 10 bases. The CDR3 contains 15 residues. In germline, CDR1 is SQVTM, CDR2 ANQGSEA. The V gene end was trimmed by 6 bases and the J gene end by 1 base; junction bases not matched to a gene: 5.

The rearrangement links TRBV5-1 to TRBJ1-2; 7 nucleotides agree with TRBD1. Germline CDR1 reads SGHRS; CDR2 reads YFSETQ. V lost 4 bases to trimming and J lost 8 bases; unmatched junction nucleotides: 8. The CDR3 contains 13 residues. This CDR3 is CASSLRQGGGYTF. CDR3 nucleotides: TGCGCCAGCAGCCTACGACAGGGAGGGGGCTACACCTTC.

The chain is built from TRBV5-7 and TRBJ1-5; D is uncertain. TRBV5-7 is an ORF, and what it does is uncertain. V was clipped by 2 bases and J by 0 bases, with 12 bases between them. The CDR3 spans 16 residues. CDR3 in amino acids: CASSFCDPYSNQPQHF. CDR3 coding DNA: TGTGCCAGCAGCTTCTGCGACCCTTATAGCAATCAGCCCCAGCATTTT.

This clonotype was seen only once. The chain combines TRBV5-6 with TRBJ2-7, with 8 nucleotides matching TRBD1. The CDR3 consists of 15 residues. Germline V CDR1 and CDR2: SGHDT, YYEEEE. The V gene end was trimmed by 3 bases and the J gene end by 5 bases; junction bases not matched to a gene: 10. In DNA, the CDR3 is TGTGCCAGCAGCTCGGACAGGGCGGCAATAGACGAGCAGTACGTC. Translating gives CASSSDRAAIDEQYV.

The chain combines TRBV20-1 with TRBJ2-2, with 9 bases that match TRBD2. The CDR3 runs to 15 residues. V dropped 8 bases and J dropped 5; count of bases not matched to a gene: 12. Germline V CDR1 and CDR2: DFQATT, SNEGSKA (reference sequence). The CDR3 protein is CSLKAGGPGTGELFF. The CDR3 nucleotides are TGCAGTTTAAAGGCGGGAGGGCCCGGTACCGGGGAGCTGTTTTTT.

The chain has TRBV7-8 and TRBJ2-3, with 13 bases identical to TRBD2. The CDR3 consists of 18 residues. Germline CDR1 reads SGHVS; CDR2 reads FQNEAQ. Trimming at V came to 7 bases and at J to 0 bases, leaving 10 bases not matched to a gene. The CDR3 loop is CASTSGLAGETSTDTQYF. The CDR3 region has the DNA TGTGCCAGCACCTCCGGACTAGCGGGGGAGACTAGCACAGATACGCAGTATTTT.

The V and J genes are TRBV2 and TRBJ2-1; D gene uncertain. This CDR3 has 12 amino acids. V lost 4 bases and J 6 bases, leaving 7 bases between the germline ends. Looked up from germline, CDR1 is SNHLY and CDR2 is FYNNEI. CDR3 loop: CASSGFTNEQFF. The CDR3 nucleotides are TGTGCCAGCAGTGGCTTCACCAATGAGCAGTTCTTC.

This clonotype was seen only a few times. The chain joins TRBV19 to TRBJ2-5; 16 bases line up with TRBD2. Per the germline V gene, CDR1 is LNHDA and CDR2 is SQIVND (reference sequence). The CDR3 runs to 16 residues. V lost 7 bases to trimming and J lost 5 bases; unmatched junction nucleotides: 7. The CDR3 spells CASTGTSGRGGETQYF. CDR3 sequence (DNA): TGTGCCAGTACCGGGACTAGCGGGAGGGGAGGGGAGACCCAGTACTTC.

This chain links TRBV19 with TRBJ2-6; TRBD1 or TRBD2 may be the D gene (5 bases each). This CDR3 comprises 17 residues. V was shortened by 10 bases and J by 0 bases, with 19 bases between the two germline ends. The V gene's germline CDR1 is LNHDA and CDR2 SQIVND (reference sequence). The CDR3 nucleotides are TGTGCCACCTCCCGGGAACCAGGGCTCTCTGGGGCCAACGTCCTGACTTTC. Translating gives CATSREPGLSGANVLTF.

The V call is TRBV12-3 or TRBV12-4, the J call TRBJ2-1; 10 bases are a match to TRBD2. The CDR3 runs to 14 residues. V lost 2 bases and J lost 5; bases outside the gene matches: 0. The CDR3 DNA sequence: TGTGCCAGCAGTTTACTAGCGGGAGACAATGAGCAGTTCTTC. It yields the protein CASSLLAGDNEQFF.

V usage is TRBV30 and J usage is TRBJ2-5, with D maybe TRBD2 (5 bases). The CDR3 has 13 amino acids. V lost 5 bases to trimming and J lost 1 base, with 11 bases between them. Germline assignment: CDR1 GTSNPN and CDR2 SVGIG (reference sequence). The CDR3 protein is CAWGSGIQETQYF. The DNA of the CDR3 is TGTGCCTGGGGATCCGGGATCCAAGAGACCCAGTACTTC.

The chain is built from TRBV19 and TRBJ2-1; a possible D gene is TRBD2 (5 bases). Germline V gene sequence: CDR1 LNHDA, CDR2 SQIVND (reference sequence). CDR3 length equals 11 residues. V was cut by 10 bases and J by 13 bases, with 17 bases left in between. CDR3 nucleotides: TGTGCCACCGGACTCCCCGGACGTCAGTTCTTC. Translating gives CATGLPGRQFF. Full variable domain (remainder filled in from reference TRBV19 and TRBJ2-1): DGGITQSPKYLFRKEGQNVTLSCEQNLNHDAMYWYRQDPGQGLRLIYYSQIVNDFQKGDIAEGYSVSREKKESFPLTVTSAQKNPTAFYLCATGLPGRQFFGPGTRLTVL.

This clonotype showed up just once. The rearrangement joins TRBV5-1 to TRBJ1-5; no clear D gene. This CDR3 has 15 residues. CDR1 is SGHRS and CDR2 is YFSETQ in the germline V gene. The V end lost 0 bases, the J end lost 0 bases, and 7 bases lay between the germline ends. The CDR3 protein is CASSLGENSNQPQHF. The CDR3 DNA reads TGCGCCAGCAGCTTGGGGGAAAATAGCAATCAGCCCCAGCATTTT. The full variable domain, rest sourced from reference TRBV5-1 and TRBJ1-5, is KAGVTQTPRYLIKTRGQQVTLSCSPISGHRSVSWYQQTPGQGLQFLFEYFSETQRNKGNFPGRFSGRQFSNSRSEMNVSTLELGDSALYLCASSLGENSNQPQHFGDGTRLSIL.

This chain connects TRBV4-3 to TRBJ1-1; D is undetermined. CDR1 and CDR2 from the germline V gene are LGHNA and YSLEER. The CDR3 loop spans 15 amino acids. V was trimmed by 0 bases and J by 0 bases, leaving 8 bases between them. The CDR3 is CASSQEWQLNTEAFF. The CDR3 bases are TGCGCCAGCAGCCAAGAGTGGCAGTTGAACACTGAAGCTTTCTTT.

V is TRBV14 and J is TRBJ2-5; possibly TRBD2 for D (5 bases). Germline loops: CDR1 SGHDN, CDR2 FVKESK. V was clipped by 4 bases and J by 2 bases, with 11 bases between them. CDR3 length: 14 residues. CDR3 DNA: TGTGCCAGCAGCCCCGGGAAGTGGCAAGAGACCCAGTACTTC. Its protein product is CASSPGKWQETQYF.

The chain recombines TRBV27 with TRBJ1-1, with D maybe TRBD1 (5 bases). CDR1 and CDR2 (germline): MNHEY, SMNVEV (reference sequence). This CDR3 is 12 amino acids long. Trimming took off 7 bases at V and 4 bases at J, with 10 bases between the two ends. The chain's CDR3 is CASKGQGTEAFF. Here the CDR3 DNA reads TGTGCCAGCAAAGGGCAGGGCACTGAAGCTTTCTTT.

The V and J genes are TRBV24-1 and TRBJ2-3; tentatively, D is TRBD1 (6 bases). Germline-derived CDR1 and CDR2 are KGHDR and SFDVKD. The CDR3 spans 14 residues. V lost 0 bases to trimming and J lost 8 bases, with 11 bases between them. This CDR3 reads CATSDLQPGATQYF. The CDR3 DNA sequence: TGTGCCACCAGTGATTTGCAGCCAGGGGCTACGCAGTATTTT.

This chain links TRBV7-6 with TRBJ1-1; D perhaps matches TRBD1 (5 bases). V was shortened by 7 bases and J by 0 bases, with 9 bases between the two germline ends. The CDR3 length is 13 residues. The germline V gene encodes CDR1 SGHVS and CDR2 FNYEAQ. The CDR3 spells CASNPGLNTEAFF. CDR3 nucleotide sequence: TGTGCCAGCAATCCAGGGTTGAACACTGAAGCTTTCTTT.

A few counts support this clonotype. CDR3 nucleotide sequence: TGTGCCAGCCGTAGGGGAGGAGAGACCCAGTACTTC. It is translated as CASRRGGETQYF. The rearrangement joins TRBV7-9 to TRBJ2-5, with D tentatively TRBD2 (6 bases). Germline values: CDR1 SEHNR, CDR2 FQNEAQ (reference sequence). V was shortened by 8 bases and J by 4 bases, with 11 bases between the two germline ends. CDR3 length: 12 residues.

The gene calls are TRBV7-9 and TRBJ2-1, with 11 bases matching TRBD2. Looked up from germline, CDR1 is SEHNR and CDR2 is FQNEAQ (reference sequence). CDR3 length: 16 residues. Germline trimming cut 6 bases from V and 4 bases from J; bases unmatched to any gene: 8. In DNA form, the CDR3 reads TGTGCCAGCAGATCGACGGGACTAGCGGATTACAATGAGCAGTTCTTC. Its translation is CASRSTGLADYNEQFF. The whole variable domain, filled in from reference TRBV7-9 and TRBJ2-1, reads DTGVSQNPRHKITKRGQNVTFRCDPISEHNRLYWYRQTLGQGPEFLTYFQNEAQLEKSRLLSDRFSAERPKGSFSTLEIQRTEQGDSAMYLCASRSTGLADYNEQFFGPGTRLTVL.

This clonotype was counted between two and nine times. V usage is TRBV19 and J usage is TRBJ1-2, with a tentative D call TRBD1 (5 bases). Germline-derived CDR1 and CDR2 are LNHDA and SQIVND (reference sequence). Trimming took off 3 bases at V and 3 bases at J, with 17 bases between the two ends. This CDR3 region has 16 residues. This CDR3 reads CASSILKNQGDYGYTF. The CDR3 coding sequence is TGTGCCAGTAGTATTCTCAAGAATCAGGGTGACTATGGCTACACCTTC.

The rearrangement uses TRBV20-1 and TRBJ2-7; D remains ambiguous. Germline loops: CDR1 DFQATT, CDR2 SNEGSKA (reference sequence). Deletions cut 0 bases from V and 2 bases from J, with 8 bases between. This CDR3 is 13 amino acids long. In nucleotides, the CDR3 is TGCAGTGCTAGAGATCAGTCTGCCTACGAGCAGTACTTC. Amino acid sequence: CSARDQSAYEQYF.

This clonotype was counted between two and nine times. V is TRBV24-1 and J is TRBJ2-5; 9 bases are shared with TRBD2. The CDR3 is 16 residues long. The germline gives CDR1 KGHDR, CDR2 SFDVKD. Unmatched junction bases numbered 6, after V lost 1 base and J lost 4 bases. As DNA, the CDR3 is TGTGCCACCAGTGATTTCGACGAGCGGGGGGCAGAGACCCAGTACTTC. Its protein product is CATSDFDERGAETQYF.

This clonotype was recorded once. The CDR3 spells CASSIAAGLLPQPQHF. CDR3 sequence (DNA): TGTGCCAGTAGTATCGCGGCAGGGCTGTTACCTCAGCCCCAGCATTTT. V gene TRBV19 combines with J gene TRBJ1-5; TRBD1 is a possible D gene (5 bases). Germline V gene data show CDR1 as LNHDA and CDR2 as SQIVND (reference sequence). V was cut by 3 bases and J by 6 bases, with 18 bases left in between. The CDR3 sequence is 16 residues long.

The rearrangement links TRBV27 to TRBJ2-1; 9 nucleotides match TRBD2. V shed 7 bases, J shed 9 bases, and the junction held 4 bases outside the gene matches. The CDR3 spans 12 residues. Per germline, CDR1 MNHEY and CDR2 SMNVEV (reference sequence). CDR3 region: CASMTSGLEQFF. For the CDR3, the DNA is TGTGCCAGCATGACTAGCGGACTTGAGCAGTTCTTC.